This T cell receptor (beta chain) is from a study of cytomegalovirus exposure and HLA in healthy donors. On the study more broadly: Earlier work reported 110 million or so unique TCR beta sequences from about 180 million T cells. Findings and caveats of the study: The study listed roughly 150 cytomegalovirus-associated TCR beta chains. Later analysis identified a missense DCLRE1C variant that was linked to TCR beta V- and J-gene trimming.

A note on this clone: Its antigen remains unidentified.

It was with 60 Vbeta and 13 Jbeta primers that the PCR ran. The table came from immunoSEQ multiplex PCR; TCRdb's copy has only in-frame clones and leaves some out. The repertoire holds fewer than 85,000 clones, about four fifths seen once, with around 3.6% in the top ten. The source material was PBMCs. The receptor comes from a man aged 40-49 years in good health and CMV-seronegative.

The CDR3 DNA is TGTGCCAGCAGAGACTCCTACGAGCAGTACTTC. Residues: CASRDSYEQYF. The chain uses TRBV6-5 and TRBJ2-5; D unresolved. The J call is in doubt because the DNA end fits TRBJ2-7 better. This CDR3 region has 11 residues. Germline-derived CDR1 and CDR2 are MNHEY and SVGAGI.